This T cell receptor (beta chain) was sequenced in a study of T cells after yellow fever vaccination. Points from the study as a whole: The secondary response was weaker but peaked faster, day 5 versus 15.

Turning to this clonotype: Its antigen is as yet unknown.

From the 5' RACE reads, TCRdb called clonotypes with MiXCR, one entry per CDR3 protein. The sample carries around 400,000 distinct CDR3 sequences, roughly 12% recorded once. This clonotype was obtained from a man aged 18 to 35 who received the YFV17D yellow fever vaccine. The source was PBMCs, collected on the day of the first yellow fever vaccination.

As DNA, the CDR3 is TGTGCCAGCAGCCTTAGCGGGAGCGCGGAGACCCAGTACTTC. Amino acids: CASSLSGSAETQYF. The chain uses TRBV6-2 or TRBV6-3 and TRBJ2-5, with 9 bases aligning to TRBD2. The CDR3 runs to 14 residues. Trimming removed 6 bases from V and 5 bases from J; junction bases left unmatched: 7. Germline assignment: CDR1 MNHEY and CDR2 SVGEGT.